The sequence of this T cell receptor beta chain was determined in a study of OX40 agonist ivuxolimab in advanced cancers. Concerning the study at large: Ivuxolimab was an agonistic, fully human IgG2 monoclonal antibody directed against OX40 (CD134), a costimulatory receptor. Partial responses were achieved by three dose-escalation patients, of whom one had hepatocellular carcinoma and two had cutaneous melanoma. Among the roughly 54 dose-escalation patients, about 20 had hepatocellular carcinoma, roughly 15 melanoma, 9 renal cell carcinoma and 9 head and neck cancer. A male proportion of almost 85% and a mean age of 60 years, ranging from about 23 to 90, were recorded for the dose-escalation cohort. The paper reports the monotherapy dose-escalation portion (N of about 51 patients) of the phase I ivuxolimab trial. Prior anti-PD-1, anti-PD-L1 or anti-CTLA-4 therapy was permitted, and checkpoint inhibitors had been received by roughly 42% of dose-escalation patients. Intravenous ivuxolimab was administered to patients every 2 weeks at six dose levels: 0.01, 0.1, 0.3, 1.5, 3 and 10 mg/kg. The point of sequencing TCRbeta in the periphery was to test whether ivuxolimab changed TCR sequence diversity and drove clonal T-cell expansion. Broad study findings and their caveats: In the 0.1-3.0 mg/kg groups, partial responders had among the lowest normalized peripheral clonal expansion, particularly in CD8+ T cells. Which antigens the clonally expanded peripheral T cells were specific for was not determined. After ivuxolimab, expanded clones were on average more numerous among CD8+ T cells than among CD4+ T cells. Low levels of normalized T-cell clonal expansion were also shown by some nonresponding patients. At doses of 0.1 to 3.0 mg/kg, clonal expansion of both CD4+ and CD8+ blood T cells was observed from baseline to week 6.

The CDR3, cysteine through phenylalanine, is 14 amino acids long. Only the CDR3 DNA stays, 42 bases, in frame from base 1. Reading the germline V gene gives CDR1 SNHLY and CDR2 FYNNEI. V is pared back by 6 bases and J by 6 bases, with 16 bases lying between the germline termini. A word on this clone: Its recognized antigen is unknown. No base qualities exist here, and no much larger clone lies one base off it.

To sequence the TCRbeta CDR3 region, genomic DNA was isolated from the sorted cells. The immunoSEQ Assay was used for sequencing of TCRbeta CDR3 regions. TCRdb obtained this table from immuneACCESS and retained in-frame rearrangements with V and J assigned. These tables miss some clones; where compared with another copy, unresolved V genes account for less than half of the shortfall, and the remainder is unexplained. Within this sample are around 95,000 clones, with more than 75% of them counted one time only. Of the sample, about 0.76% is held by the ten largest clones. Patients with autoimmune disease history or receiving systemic immunosuppression were excluded from the trial. Peripheral blood for TCR sequencing was drawn from every dose cohort at baseline, at cycle 4 day 1 and at cycle 7 day 1. The samples were drawn from a first-in-human, open-label, multicenter phase I dose-escalation trial of ivuxolimab. Adults with locally advanced or metastatic melanoma, renal cell carcinoma, hepatocellular carcinoma or head and neck squamous cell carcinoma were enrolled in the trial. Before TCR sequencing, CD4+ T cells and CD8+ T cells were sorted from peripheral blood as separate populations.

This receptor was taken from an adult with an advanced solid tumor such as melanoma, head and neck, liver or kidney cancer. Recombination linked TRBV2 to TRBJ2-3; no D gene call is confident. Specimen: CD4+ or CD8+ T cells sorted from blood, collected in a trial of the OX40 agonist ivuxolimab. The CDR3 reads as follows: CASRRVADRDTQYF. The DNA reads as follows: TGTGCCAGCAGAAGGGTGGCAGATAGGGATACGCAGTATTTT.